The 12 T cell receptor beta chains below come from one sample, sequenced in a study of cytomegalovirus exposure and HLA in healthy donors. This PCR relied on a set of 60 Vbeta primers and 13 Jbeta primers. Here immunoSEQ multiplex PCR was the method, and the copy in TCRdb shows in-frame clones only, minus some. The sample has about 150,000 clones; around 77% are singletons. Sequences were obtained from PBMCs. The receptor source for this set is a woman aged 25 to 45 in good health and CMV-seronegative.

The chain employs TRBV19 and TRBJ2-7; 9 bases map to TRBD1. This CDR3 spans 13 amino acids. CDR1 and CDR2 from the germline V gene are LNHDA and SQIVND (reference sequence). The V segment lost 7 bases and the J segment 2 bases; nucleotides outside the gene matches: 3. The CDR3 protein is CASMGTGPYEQYF. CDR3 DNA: TGTGCCAGTATGGGGACAGGGCCCTACGAGCAGTACTTC.

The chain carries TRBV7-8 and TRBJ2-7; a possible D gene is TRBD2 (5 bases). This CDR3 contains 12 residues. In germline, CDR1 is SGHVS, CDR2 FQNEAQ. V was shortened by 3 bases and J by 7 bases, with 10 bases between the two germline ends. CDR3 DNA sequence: TGTGCCAGCAGCTTGGACTCCCCAGAGCAGTACTTC. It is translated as CASSLDSPEQYF.

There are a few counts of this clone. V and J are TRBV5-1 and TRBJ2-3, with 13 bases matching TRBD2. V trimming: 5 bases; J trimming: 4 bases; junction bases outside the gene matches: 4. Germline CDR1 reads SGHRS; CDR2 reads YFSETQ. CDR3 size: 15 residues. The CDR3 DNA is TGCGCCAGCAGGACTAGCGGGGGGATCTCAGATACGCAGTATTTT. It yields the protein CASRTSGGISDTQYF.

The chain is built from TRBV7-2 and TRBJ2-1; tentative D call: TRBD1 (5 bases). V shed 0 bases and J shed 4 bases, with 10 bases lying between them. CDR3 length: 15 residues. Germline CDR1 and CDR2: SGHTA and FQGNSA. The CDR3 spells CASSLAGPEYNEQFF. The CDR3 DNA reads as TGTGCCAGCAGCTTAGCGGGGCCGGAGTACAATGAGCAGTTCTTC.

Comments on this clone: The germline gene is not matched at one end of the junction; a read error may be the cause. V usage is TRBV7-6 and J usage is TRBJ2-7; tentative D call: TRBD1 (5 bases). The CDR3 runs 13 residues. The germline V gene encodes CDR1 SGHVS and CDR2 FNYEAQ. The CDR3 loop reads CASSLRQGYGQYF. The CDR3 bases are TGTGCCAGCAGCTTGCGGCAGGGATACGGGCAGTACTTC.

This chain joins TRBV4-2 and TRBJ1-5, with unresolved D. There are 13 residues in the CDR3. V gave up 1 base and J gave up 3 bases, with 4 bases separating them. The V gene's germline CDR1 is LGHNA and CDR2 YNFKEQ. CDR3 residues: CASSQANNQPQHF. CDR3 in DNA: TGTGCCAGCAGCCAAGCCAACAATCAGCCCCAGCATTTT.

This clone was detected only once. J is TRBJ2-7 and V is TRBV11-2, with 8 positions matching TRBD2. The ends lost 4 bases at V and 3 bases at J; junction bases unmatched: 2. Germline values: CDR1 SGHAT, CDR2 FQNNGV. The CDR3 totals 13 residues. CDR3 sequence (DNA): TGTGCCAGCAGCTCAAGCGGGGGCTACGAGCAGTACTTC. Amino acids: CASSSSGGYEQYF.

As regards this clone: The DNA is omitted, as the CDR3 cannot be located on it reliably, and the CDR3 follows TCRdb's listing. The CDR3 loop is CASSFAFGTAISDTF. The gene calls are TRBV5-6 and TRBJ1-2; TRBD1, the table's D call, was not compared with the DNA. The CDR3 numbers 15 amino acids, ends counted. Germline V gene lookup returns CDR1 SGHDT and CDR2 YYEEEE.

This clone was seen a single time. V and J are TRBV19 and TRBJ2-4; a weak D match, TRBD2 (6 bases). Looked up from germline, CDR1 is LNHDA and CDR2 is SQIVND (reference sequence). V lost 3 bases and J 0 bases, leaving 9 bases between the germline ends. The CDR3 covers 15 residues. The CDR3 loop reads CASSIGGLAKNIQYF. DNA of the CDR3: TGTGCCAGTAGTATCGGGGGACTAGCCAAAAACATTCAGTACTTC.

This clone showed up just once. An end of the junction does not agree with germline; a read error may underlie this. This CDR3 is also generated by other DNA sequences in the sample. For the CDR3, the DNA is TGTGCTAGCAGGGAAAGACAGGCATACGAGCAGTACTTC. This translates into CASRERQAYEQYF. V is TRBV7-8 and J is TRBJ2-7, with D perhaps TRBD1 (6 bases). The CDR3 has 13 residues. Germline CDR1 reads SGHVS; CDR2 reads FQNEAQ.

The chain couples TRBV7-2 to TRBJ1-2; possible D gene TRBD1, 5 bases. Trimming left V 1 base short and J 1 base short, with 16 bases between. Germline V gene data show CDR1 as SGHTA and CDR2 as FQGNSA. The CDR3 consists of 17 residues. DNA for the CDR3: TGTGCCAGCAGCTTAGGGCGAGGGGAGGCTTATAACTATGGCTACACCTTC. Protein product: CASSLGRGEAYNYGYTF.

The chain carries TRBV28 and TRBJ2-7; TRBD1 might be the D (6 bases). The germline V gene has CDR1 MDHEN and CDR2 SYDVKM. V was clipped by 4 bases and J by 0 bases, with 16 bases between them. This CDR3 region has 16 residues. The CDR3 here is CASSSPRQAYSYEQYF. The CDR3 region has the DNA TGTGCCAGCAGTTCACCCCGACAGGCCTACTCCTACGAGCAGTACTTC. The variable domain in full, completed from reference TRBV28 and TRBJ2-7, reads DVKVTQSSRYLVKRTGEKVFLECVQDMDHENMFWYRQDPGLGLRLIYFSYDVKMKEKGDIPEGYSVSREKKERFSLILESASTNQTSMYLCASSSPRQAYSYEQYFGPGTRLTVT.